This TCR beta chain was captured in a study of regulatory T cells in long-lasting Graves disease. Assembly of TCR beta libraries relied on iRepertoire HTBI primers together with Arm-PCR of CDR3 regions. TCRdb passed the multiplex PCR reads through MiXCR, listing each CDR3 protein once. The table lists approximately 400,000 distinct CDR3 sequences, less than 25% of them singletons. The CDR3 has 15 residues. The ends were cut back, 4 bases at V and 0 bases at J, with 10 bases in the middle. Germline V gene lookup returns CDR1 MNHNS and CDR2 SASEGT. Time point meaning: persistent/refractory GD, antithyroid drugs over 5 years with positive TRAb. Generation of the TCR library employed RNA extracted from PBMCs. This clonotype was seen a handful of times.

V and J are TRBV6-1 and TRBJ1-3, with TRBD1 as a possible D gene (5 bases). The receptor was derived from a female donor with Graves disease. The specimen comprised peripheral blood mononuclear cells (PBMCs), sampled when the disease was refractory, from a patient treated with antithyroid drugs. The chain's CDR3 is CASSAWGPSGNTIYF. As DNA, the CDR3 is TGTGCCAGCAGTGCCTGGGGCCCCTCTGGAAACACCATATATTTT.